The entry that follows covers one T cell receptor (beta chain) sequence. The entry originates in a study of blood T cell repertoires in COVID-19. Study-wide background: Acute and convalescent COVID-19 specimens originated in the United States, Italy and Spain. PBMCs, B-cell-depleted T cells, or T cells provided the cDNA or gDNA that made up the material.

Germline CDR1 reads MNHEY; CDR2 reads SVGAGI. The V end was cut by 6 bases, the J end by 0 bases, with 6 bases between. CDR3 size: 12 residues. In the authors' methods: Cell counts per sample came from amplifying reference gene primers. Assay used: immunoSEQ multiplex PCR; TCRdb lists only in-frame clones, some missing. The V and J calls and clone size were taken over from that table, and D and trimming were inferred from the DNA. The sample records 150,000 to 200,000 clones, roughly four fifths being singletons. The chain is built from TRBV6-5 and TRBJ2-7, with D perhaps TRBD1 (6 bases). The clonotype was recovered from a man aged 45-65 years who had recovered from COVID-19. The material sequenced was peripheral blood. The CDR3 here is CASRDSSYEQYF. The CDR3 DNA is TGTGCCAGCAGGGACAGCTCCTACGAGCAGTACTTC.